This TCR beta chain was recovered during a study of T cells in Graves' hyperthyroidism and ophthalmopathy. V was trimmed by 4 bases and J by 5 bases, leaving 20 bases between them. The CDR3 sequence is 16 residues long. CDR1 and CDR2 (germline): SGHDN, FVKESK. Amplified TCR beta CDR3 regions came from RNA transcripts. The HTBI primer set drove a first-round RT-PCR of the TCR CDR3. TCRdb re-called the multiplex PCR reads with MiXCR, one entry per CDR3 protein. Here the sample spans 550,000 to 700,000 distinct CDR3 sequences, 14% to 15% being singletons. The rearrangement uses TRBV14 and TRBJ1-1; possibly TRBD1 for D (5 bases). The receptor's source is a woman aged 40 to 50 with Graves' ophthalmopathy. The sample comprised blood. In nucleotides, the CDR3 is TGTGCCAGCAGCCCAGGGAGCCGGGGCCTGAGAACTGAAGCTTTCTTT. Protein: CASSPGSRGLRTEAFF. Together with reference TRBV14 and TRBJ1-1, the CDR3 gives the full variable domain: EAGVTQFPSHSVIEKGQTVTLRCDPISGHDNLYWYRRVMGKEIKFLLHFVKESKQDESGMPNNRFLAERTGGTYSTLKVQPAELEDSGVYFCASSPGSRGLRTEAFFGQGTRLTVV.